These T cell receptor beta chains were read from a single sample in a study of regulatory T cells in long-lasting Graves disease. One entry per CDR3 protein results from TCRdb running MiXCR on the multiplex PCR reads. Among about 440,000 distinct CDR3 sequences listed, about 15% were seen once. The sample also formed part of further work on T cells in Graves' hyperthyroidism and ophthalmopathy.

The input for sequencing was peripheral blood mononuclear cells (PBMCs), taken at new diagnosis, from a patient treated with antithyroid drugs. The receptor source for this set is a woman aged 18-35 years with Graves disease. The CDR3 runs from the conserved cysteine through the conserved F or W. Fields, in order: clone size, J gene, CDR3 length, V gene, D gene, CDR3 DNA, CDR3 protein. A D gene is named only where the DNA matches it firmly. Only part of the rows carry a size: once, few, many, or a class if the clone is expanded.

size: few
J: TRBJ2-2
length: 15
V: TRBV28
D: -
DNA: TGTGCCAGCAGCCTTAGTCAGAGGGGAACCGGGGAGCTGTTTTTT
CDR3: CASSLSQRGTGELFF

size: once
J: TRBJ2-1
length: 14
V: TRBV30
D: TRBD2
DNA: TGTGCCTTGCAGACTAGCGGGAGTGTTGTTGAGCAGTTCTTC
CDR3: CALQTSGSVVEQFF

size: many
J: TRBJ2-5
length: 16
V: TRBV11-2
D: TRBD2
DNA: TGTGCCAGCAGCTTGTGGTCCAGCGGGAGGTCGGAGACCCAGTACTTC
CDR3: CASSLWSSGRSETQYF

size: many
J: TRBJ2-3
length: 14
V: TRBV28
D: TRBD1
DNA: TGTGCCAGCAGCCAAAACAGGGGGCGAGATACGCAGTATTTT
CDR3: CASSQNRGRDTQYF

size: many
J: TRBJ1-2
length: 15
V: TRBV12-3/TRBV12-4
D: TRBD1
DNA: TGTGCCAGCAGTTCCGTCGGACAGGGGGCGAGAGGCTACACCTTC
CDR3: CASSSVGQGARGYTF

size: many
J: TRBJ2-4
length: 13
V: TRBV30
D: -
DNA: TGTGCCTGGAGTGCAACCGTGAGACGCATTCAGTACTTC
CDR3: CAWSATVRRIQYF

size: -
J: TRBJ2-6
length: 17
V: TRBV5-5
D: -
DNA: TGTGCCAGCAGCCACGGGGCCGGGGACGCTGGGGCCAACGTCCTGACTTTC
CDR3: CASSHGAGDAGANVLTF

size: many
J: TRBJ2-7
length: 15
V: TRBV20-1
D: -
DNA: TGCAGTGCTAGACCTATGGGCCTTAGCTCCTACGAGCAGTACTTC
CDR3: CSARPMGLSSYEQYF

size: -
J: TRBJ1-4
length: 16
V: TRBV9
D: -
DNA: TGTGCCAGCAGCGTAGCGGGGGGCACAACTAATGAAAAACTGTTTTTT
CDR3: CASSVAGGTTNEKLFF

size: many
J: TRBJ1-2
length: 15
V: TRBV2
D: -
DNA: TGTGCCAGCAGTGTGCCAGCCCCTTCTAACTATGGCTACACCTTC
CDR3: CASSVPAPSNYGYTF

size: -
J: TRBJ2-7
length: 16
V: TRBV20-1
D: -
DNA: TGCAGTGCCACCCCATCGGGCTACAAATACTCCTACGAGCAGTACTTC
CDR3: CSATPSGYKYSYEQYF

size: many
J: TRBJ2-7
length: 13
V: TRBV10-1
D: TRBD1
DNA: TGCGCCAGGGGGGGACAGGGAGGATACGAGCAGTACTTC
CDR3: CARGGQGGYEQYF

size: few
J: TRBJ2-6
length: 15
V: TRBV5-1
D: -
DNA: TGCGCCAGCAAAAGAGAAGGGGCTGGGGCCAACGTCCTGACTTTC
CDR3: CASKREGAGANVLTF

size: few
J: TRBJ1-5
length: 14
V: TRBV20-1
D: -
DNA: TGCAGTGCTAGGAGGGCACAGGGCAATCAGCCCCAGCATTTT
CDR3: CSARRAQGNQPQHF

size: many
J: TRBJ2-5
length: 13
V: TRBV10-3
D: -
DNA: TGTGCCATCAGTGAGTTTAGCAGGGAGACCCAGTACTTC
CDR3: CAISEFSRETQYF

size: -
J: TRBJ1-2
length: 15
V: TRBV27
D: TRBD1
DNA: TGTGCCAGCAGTGTTTCGGGACAGGGGGCGCGAGGCTACACCTTC
CDR3: CASSVSGQGARGYTF

size: once
J: TRBJ2-1
length: 15
V: TRBV6-1
D: TRBD1
DNA: TGTGCCAGCAGACCTGGGACAGGGGCTTTCAATGAGCAGTTCTTC
CDR3: CASRPGTGAFNEQFF

size: many
J: TRBJ2-3
length: 13
V: TRBV28
D: TRBD1
DNA: TGTGCCAGCATTTTGCAGGGGGCAGATACGCAGTATTTT
CDR3: CASILQGADTQYF

size: many
J: TRBJ2-3
length: 16
V: TRBV12-3/TRBV12-4
D: TRBD2
DNA: TGTGCCAGCAGTTTAGGGGCGGGAGCCTTCACAGATACGCAGTATTTT
CDR3: CASSLGAGAFTDTQYF